This TCR beta chain was sequenced during a study of blood T cell repertoires in COVID-19. Those enrolled, adults aged 18 to 89 years, came from roughly 22 US areas. Original processing notes: Researchers report that nucleated cell counts were estimated from reference gene primer amplification. Produced via immunoSEQ multiplex PCR; TCRdb's table is partial and in-frame only. V, J and clone size were drawn from that table, and D and trimming were deduced from the DNA. The sample yields some 460,000 clones, about 85% seen once. V lost 7 bases, J lost 2 bases, and 11 bases lay in between. Per germline, CDR1 SEHNR and CDR2 FQNEAQ (reference sequence). The CDR3 has 13 amino acids.

Sample: PBMCs or T cells enriched from blood (not recorded which). The chain uses TRBV7-9 and TRBJ2-5; the D gene is possibly TRBD2 (5 bases). This TCR came from a woman between 18 and 30 years old with acute COVID-19. CDR3 protein: CASIRADQETQYF. CDR3 DNA: TGTGCCAGCATACGAGCGGATCAAGAGACCCAGTACTTC.